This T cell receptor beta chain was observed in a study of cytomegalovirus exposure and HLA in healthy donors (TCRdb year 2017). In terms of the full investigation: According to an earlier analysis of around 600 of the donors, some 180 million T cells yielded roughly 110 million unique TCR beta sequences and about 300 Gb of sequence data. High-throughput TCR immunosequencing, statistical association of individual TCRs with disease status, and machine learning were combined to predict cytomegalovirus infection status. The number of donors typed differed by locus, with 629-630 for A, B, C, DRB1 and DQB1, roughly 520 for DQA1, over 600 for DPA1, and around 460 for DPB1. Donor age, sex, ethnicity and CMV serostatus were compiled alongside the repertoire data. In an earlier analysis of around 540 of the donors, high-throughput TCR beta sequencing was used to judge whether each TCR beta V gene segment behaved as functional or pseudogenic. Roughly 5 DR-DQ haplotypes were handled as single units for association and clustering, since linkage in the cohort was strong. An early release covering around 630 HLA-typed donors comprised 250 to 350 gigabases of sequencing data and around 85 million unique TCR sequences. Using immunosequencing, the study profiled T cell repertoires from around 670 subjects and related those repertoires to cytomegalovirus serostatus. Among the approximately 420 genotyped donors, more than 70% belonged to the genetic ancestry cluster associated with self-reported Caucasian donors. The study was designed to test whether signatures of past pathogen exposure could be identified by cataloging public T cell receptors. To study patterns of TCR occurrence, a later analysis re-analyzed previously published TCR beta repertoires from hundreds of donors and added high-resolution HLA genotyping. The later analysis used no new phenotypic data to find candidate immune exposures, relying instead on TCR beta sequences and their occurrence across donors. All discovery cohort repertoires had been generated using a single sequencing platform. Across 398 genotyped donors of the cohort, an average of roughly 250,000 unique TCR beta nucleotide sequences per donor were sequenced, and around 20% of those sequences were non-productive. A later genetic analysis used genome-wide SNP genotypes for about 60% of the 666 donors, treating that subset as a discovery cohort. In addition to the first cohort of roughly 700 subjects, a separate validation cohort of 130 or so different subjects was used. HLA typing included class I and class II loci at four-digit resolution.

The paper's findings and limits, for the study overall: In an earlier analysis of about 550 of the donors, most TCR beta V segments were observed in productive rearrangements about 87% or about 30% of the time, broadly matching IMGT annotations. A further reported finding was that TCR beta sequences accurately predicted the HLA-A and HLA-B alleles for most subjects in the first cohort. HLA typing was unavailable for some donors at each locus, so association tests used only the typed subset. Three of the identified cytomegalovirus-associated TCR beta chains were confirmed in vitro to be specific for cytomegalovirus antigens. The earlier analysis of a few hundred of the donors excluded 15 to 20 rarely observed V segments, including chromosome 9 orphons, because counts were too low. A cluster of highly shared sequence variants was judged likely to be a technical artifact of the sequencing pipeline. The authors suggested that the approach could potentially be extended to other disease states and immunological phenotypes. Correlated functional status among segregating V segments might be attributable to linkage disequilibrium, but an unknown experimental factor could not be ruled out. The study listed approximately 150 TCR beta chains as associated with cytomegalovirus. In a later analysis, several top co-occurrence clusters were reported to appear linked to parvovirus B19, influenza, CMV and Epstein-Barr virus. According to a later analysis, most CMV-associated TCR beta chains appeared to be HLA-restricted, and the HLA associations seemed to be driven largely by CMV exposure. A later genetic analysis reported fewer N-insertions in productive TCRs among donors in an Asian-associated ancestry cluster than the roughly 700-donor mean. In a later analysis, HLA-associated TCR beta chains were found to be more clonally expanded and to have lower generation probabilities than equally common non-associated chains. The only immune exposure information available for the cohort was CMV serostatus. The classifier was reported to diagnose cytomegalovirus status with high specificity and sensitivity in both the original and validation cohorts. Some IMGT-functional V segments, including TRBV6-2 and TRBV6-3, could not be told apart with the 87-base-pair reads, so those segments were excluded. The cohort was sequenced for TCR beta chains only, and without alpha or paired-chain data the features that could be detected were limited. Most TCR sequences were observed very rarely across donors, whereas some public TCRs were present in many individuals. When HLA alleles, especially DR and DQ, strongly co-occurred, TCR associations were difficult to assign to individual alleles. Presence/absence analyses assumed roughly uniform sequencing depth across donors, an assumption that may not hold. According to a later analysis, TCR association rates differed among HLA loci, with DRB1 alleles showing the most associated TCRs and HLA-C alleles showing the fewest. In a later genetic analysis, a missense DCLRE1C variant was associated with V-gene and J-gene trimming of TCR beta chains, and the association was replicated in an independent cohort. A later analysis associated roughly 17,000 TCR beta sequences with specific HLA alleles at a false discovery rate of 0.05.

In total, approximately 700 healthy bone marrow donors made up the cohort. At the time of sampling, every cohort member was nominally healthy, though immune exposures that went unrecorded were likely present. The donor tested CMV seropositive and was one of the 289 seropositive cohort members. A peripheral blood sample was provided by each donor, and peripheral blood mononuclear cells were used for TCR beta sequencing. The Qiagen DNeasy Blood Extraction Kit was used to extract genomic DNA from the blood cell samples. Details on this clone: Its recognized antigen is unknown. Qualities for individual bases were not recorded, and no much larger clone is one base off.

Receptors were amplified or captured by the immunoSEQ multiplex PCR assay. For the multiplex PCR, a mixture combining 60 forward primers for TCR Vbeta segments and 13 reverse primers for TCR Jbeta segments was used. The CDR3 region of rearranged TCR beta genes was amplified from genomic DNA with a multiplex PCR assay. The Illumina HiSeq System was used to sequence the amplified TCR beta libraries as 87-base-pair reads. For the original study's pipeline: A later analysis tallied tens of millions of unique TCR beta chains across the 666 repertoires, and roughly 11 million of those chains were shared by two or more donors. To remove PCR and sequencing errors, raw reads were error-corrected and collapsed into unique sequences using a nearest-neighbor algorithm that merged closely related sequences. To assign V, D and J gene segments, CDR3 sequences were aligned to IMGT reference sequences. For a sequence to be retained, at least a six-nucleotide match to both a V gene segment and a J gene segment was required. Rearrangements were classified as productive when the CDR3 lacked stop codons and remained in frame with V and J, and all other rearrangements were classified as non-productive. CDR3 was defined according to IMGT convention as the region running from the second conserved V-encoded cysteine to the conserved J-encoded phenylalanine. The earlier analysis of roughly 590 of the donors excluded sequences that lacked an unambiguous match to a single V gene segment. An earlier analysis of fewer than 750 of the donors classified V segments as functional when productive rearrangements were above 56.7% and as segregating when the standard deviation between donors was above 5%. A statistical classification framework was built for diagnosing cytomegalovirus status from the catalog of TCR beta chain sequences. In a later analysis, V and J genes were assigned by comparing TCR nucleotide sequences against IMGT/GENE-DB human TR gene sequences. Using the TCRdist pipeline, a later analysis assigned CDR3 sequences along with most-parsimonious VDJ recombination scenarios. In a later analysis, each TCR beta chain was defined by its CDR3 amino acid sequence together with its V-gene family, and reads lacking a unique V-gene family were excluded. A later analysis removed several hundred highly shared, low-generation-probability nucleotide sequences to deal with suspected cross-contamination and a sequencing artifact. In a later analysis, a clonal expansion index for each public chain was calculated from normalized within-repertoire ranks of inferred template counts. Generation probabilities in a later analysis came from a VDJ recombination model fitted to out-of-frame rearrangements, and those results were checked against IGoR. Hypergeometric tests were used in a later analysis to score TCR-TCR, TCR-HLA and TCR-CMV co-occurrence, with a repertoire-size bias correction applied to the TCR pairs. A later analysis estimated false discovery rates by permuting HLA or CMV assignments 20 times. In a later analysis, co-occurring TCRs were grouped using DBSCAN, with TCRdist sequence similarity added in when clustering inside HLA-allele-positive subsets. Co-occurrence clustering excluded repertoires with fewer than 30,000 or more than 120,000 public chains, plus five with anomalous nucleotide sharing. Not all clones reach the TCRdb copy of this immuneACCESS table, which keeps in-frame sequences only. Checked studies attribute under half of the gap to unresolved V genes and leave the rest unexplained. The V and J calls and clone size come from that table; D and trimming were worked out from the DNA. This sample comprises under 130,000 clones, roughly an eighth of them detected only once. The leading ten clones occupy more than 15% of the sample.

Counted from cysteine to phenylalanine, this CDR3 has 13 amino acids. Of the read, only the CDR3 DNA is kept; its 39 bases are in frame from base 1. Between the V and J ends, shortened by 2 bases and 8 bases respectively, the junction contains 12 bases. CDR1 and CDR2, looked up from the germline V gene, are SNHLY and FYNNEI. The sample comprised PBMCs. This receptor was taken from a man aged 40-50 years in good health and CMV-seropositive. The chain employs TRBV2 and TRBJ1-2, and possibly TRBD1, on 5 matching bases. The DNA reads TGTGCCAGCAGTGAACAGGGTTCAGAGGGCTACACCTTC. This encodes CASSEQGSEGYTF.